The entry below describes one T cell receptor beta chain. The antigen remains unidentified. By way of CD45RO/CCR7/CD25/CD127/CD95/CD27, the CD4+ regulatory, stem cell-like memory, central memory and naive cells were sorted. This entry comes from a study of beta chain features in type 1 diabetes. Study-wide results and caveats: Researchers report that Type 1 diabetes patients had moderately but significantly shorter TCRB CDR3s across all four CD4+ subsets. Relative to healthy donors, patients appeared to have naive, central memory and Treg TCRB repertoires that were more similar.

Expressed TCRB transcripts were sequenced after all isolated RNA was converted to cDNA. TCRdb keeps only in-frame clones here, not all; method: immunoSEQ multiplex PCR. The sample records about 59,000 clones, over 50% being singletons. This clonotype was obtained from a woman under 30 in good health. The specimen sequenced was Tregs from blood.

In DNA, the CDR3 is TGTGCCACCAGCAGAGACTCAGGGGCTACCGATCAGCCCCAGCATTTT. Translated, it gives CATSRDSGATDQPQHF. The rearrangement joins TRBV15 to TRBJ1-5; D perhaps matches TRBD1 (6 bases). Between the trimmed V and J ends, which lost 0 bases and 5 bases, there was a span of 14 bases. CDR1 is LNHNV, CDR2 YYDKDF, per germline (reference sequence). The CDR3 is 16 amino acids.